These 29 T cell receptor beta chains came from one sample sequenced in a study of Graves' ophthalmopathy and Graves' hyperthyroidism. Amplifying from RNA transcripts, the study obtained TCR beta CDR3 regions. Second-round multiplex PCR came after a first-round RT-PCR that employed HTBI primers. Using its own MiXCR run on the multiplex PCR reads, TCRdb lists one record per CDR3 protein. Here the sample spans 300,000 to 450,000 distinct CDR3 sequences, approximately 18% being singletons. Sample: peripheral blood. The receptors originated from an adult woman with stable Graves' hyperthyroidism.

The chain combines TRBV10-3 with TRBJ1-1, with D possibly TRBD1 on 6 matching bases. The V end lost 2 bases, the J end lost 3 bases, and 13 bases lay between the germline ends. Germline CDR1 is ENHRY and CDR2 is SYGVKD. CDR3 length equals 15 residues. CDR3 loop: CAISEEQGGYTEAFF. The CDR3 DNA follows: TGTGCCATCAGTGAGGAACAGGGAGGGTACACTGAAGCTTTCTTT.

This clonotype showed up just a few times. The genes are TRBV28 and TRBJ2-7; perhaps TRBD1 as D (6 bases). V dropped 6 bases and J dropped 6 bases, with 18 bases sitting between them. The CDR3 loop spans 14 amino acids. Germline V CDR1 and CDR2: MDHEN, SYDVKM. The CDR3 protein is CASRIRVGASEQYF. The CDR3 DNA is TGTGCCAGCAGAATCAGGGTGGGGGCGTCCGAGCAGTACTTC.

There are many counts of this clonotype. The gene calls are TRBV13 and TRBJ1-3, with D unresolved. The CDR3 length is 15 residues. Trimming shortened V by 1 base and J by 0 bases, and 7 bases separated the two germline ends. CDR1 PRHDT and CDR2 FYEKMQ come from the germline V gene (reference sequence). CDR3 sequence: CASSLVGDSGNTIYF. The CDR3 coding sequence is TGTGCCAGCAGCTTAGTTGGCGACTCTGGAAACACCATATATTTT.

This clonotype was counted between two and nine times. V usage is TRBV2 and J usage is TRBJ2-7; D unclear. This CDR3 region has 14 residues. Germline loops: CDR1 SNHLY, CDR2 FYNNEI. V lost 0 bases and J 6 bases, leaving 12 bases between the germline ends. The DNA of the CDR3 is TGTGCCAGCAGTGAAGCGCGGCCCCCCTCCGAGCAGTACTTC. Amino acids: CASSEARPPSEQYF.

This chain links TRBV6-5 with TRBJ1-2, with D possibly TRBD1 on 5 matching bases. Trimming removed 3 bases from V and 3 bases from J, with 14 bases in between. The germline V gene has CDR1 MNHEY and CDR2 SVGAGI. The CDR3 totals 15 residues. The CDR3 sequence: CASSYSAGLDYGYTF. The CDR3 DNA follows: TGTGCCAGCAGTTATTCGGCAGGGCTCGACTATGGCTACACCTTC.

This clonotype showed up many times. The chain uses TRBV12-3 or TRBV12-4 and TRBJ2-7; D remains ambiguous. CDR3 size: 11 residues. The ends were cut back, 4 bases at V and 6 bases at J, with 7 bases in the middle. CDR3 sequence (DNA): TGTGCCAGCAGTTCCGAACGCGAGCAGTACTTC. Amino acids: CASSSEREQYF.

The chain joins TRBV20-1 to TRBJ2-7, with 9 bases fitting TRBD1. The germline V gene has CDR1 DFQATT and CDR2 SNEGSKA (reference sequence). The CDR3 is made up of 13 amino acids. The ends lost 6 bases at V and 2 bases at J; junction bases unmatched: 5. The CDR3 spells CSAPGTGTYEQYF. The DNA for the CDR3 is TGCAGTGCCCCCGGGACAGGGACCTACGAGCAGTACTTC.

In this sample, this clonotype turned up many times. The chain carries TRBV6-2 or TRBV6-3 and TRBJ2-4; D remains ambiguous. Germline V CDR1 and CDR2: MNHEY, SVGEGT. The V and J ends lost 2 bases and 3 bases respectively, with 5 bases between them. The CDR3 sequence is 13 residues long. DNA for the CDR3: TGTGCCAGCAGTTACGTCCGCAAAAACATTCAGTACTTC. Translated: CASSYVRKNIQYF.

The rearrangement joins TRBV20-1 to TRBJ1-2; D uncertain. CDR3 length: 11 amino acids. The V gene lost 3 bases and the J gene lost 2 bases, with 4 bases spanning the gap. CDR1 is DFQATT, CDR2 SNEGSKA, per germline (reference sequence). The CDR3 DNA reads as TGCAGTGCTAGCCGGAACTATGGCTACACCTTC. It translates to CSASRNYGYTF.

The V and J genes are TRBV20-1 and TRBJ2-2, with 7 bases fitting TRBD1. The V gene's germline CDR1 is DFQATT and CDR2 SNEGSKA (reference sequence). Losses at the gene ends were 1 base for V and 4 bases for J; bases not matched to a gene: 6. The length of the CDR3 is 15 residues. CDR3 sequence: CSARGQGSFTGELFF. In DNA form, the CDR3 reads TGCAGTGCTAGAGGACAGGGTTCCTTCACCGGGGAGCTGTTTTTT.

In this sample, this clonotype turned up many times. The J gene is TRBJ1-1, the V gene TRBV6-5; the D gene is possibly TRBD1 (5 bases). The V and J ends lost 7 bases and 3 bases respectively, with 6 bases between them. The CDR3 has 11 residues. Per germline, CDR1 MNHEY and CDR2 SVGAGI. The CDR3 here is CASTGYTEAFF. In nucleotides, the CDR3 is TGTGCCAGCACAGGGTACACTGAAGCTTTCTTT.

Ten or more counts support this clonotype. This chain links TRBV12-3 or TRBV12-4 with TRBJ1-5; TRBD1 aligns across 8 bases. Unmatched junction bases numbered 5, after V lost 5 bases and J lost 2 bases. The CDR3 totals 15 residues. DNA of the CDR3: TGTGCCAGCAGTCGAGACAGGGGTGGCAATCAGCCCCAGCATTTT. Its translation is CASSRDRGGNQPQHF.

The chain has TRBV3-1 and TRBJ1-2; unclear D gene. This CDR3 has 13 amino acids. Looked up from germline, CDR1 is LGHDT and CDR2 is YNNKEL (reference sequence). Trimming shortened V by 0 bases and J by 5 bases, and 7 bases separated the two germline ends. The DNA of the CDR3 is TGTGCCAGCAGCCAAGAGGACGGGTATGGCTACACCTTC. It yields the protein CASSQEDGYGYTF.

About this clonotype itself: This clone may be a read error of a much larger clone one base away. CDR3 in amino acids: CSAKYTGASHLHF. The CDR3, as DNA: TGCAGTGCTAAGTACACAGGGGCATCACACCTCCACTTT. This chain uses TRBV20-1 with TRBJ1-6; 7 nucleotides line up with TRBD1. Germline-derived CDR1 and CDR2 are DFQATT and SNEGSKA (reference sequence). The CDR3 runs to 13 residues.

V is TRBV27 and J is TRBJ2-2; no clear D. The CDR3 length is 15 residues. Trimming removed 6 bases at V and 0 bases at J, with 11 bases between. Germline V lookup: CDR1 MNHEY, CDR2 SMNVEV (reference sequence). The CDR3 region has the DNA TGTGCCAGCAGCCAATTGGCCCCGAACACCGGGGAGCTGTTTTTT. Amino acids: CASSQLAPNTGELFF.

This clonotype was detected ten times or more. The genes are TRBV11-2 and TRBJ2-5; maybe TRBD2 (5 bases). The CDR3 contains 15 residues. Per germline, CDR1 SGHAT and CDR2 FQNNGV. Trimming pared 5 bases from V and 5 bases from J, leaving 18 bases between. The CDR3 reads CASSPLRGPGETQYF. In DNA, the CDR3 is TGTGCCAGCAGCCCCCTCCGGGGTCCTGGGGAGACCCAGTACTTC.

Of note for this clonotype: The CDR3 ends on some other residue instead of the conserved phenylalanine or tryptophan, so this is likely a read error. This chain connects TRBV24-1 to TRBJ2-5; TRBD2 matches 9 bases. This CDR3 contains 16 residues. Per germline, CDR1 KGHDR and CDR2 SFDVKD. CDR3 region: CATSRVAGDGKESQYY. The CDR3 bases are TGTGCCACCAGTCGCGTAGCGGGAGATGGAAAAGAGTCCCAGTACTAC.

The chain links TRBV7-9 to TRBJ2-7; 7 nucleotides line up with TRBD1. Germline V gene lookup returns CDR1 SEHNR and CDR2 FQNEAQ (reference sequence). This CDR3 region has 13 residues. J gave up 3 bases and V 6 bases, and 5 bases lay outside the gene matches. CDR3 region: CASRRGQRYEQYF. In nucleotides, the CDR3 is TGTGCCAGCAGGAGGGGGCAACGCTACGAGCAGTACTTC.

This clonotype came up many times. The rearrangement uses TRBV4-3 and TRBJ2-7; TRBD1 matches at 10 bases. The germline gives CDR1 LGHNA, CDR2 YSLEER. V trimming: 3 bases; J trimming: 1 base; junction bases outside the gene matches: 3. There are 15 residues in the CDR3. CDR3 nucleotides: TGCGCCAGCAGCCAGGGGACAGGGGCGTCCTACGAGCAGTACTTC. It is translated as CASSQGTGASYEQYF.

This clonotype appeared many times. The chain uses TRBV4-1 and TRBJ2-7; 7 bases match TRBD2. The germline gives CDR1 MGHRA, CDR2 YSYEKL. Trimming at V came to 1 base and at J to 2 bases, leaving 5 bases not matched to a gene. The CDR3 totals 15 residues. The CDR3 sequence is CASSQALADAYEQYF. The DNA of the CDR3 is TGCGCCAGCAGCCAAGCTCTAGCGGACGCCTACGAGCAGTACTTC.

This clonotype showed up many times. The chain uses TRBV6-6 and TRBJ2-7, with D unresolved. CDR1 and CDR2 (germline): MNHNY, SVGAGI (reference sequence). V was cut by 7 bases and J by 3 bases, with 13 bases left in between. This CDR3 is 13 amino acids long. DNA of the CDR3: TGTGCCAGCAACCTCCAATGGGGCTACGAGCAGTACTTC. Residues: CASNLQWGYEQYF.

This clonotype was counted at least ten times. The chain recombines TRBV7-2 with TRBJ2-5; a possible D gene is TRBD2 (5 bases). The CDR3 has 13 amino acids. Germline V gives CDR1 SGHTA, CDR2 FQGNSA. V gave up 7 bases and J gave up 2 bases, with 11 bases separating them. This chain's CDR3 is CASTPWRQETQYF. CDR3 nucleotides: TGTGCCAGCACCCCGTGGAGGCAAGAGACCCAGTACTTC.

On this clonotype itself: At one boundary the junction diverges from the germline segment, which might be a read error. V and J are TRBV11-1 and TRBJ2-7, with 9 bases fitting TRBD2. This CDR3 region has 16 residues. Germline CDR1 and CDR2: SGHAT and FQDESV (reference sequence). The CDR3 region is CASSLGASGTLYEQCF. In DNA, the CDR3 is TGTGCCAGCAGCTTAGGGGCTAGCGGGACACTTTACGAGCAGTGCTTC.

V and J are TRBV16 and TRBJ1-1; the D gene is possibly TRBD1 (5 bases). The CDR3 extends over 20 amino acids. CDR1 and CDR2 (germline): KGHSY, FQNENV. Trimming shortened V by 3 bases and J by 2 bases, and 28 bases separated the two germline ends. CDR3 in DNA: TGTGCCAGCAGCCAGCCCGTTCGGCTTCACAAGCTTAGGGGAAACACTGAAGCTTTCTTT. Translated, it gives CASSQPVRLHKLRGNTEAFF.

The genes are TRBV5-1 and TRBJ2-7; perhaps TRBD1 as D (5 bases). In germline, CDR1 is SGHRS, CDR2 YFSETQ. Trimming stripped 3 bases from V and 4 bases from J, with 11 bases between. There are 13 residues in the CDR3. CDR3 protein: CASSSAPGYEQYF. In DNA form, the CDR3 reads TGCGCCAGCAGCTCGGCCCCAGGGTACGAGCAGTACTTC.

At least ten counts were recorded for this clonotype. V usage is TRBV6-6 and J usage is TRBJ2-5; tentatively, D is TRBD1 (5 bases). Between the trimmed V and J ends, which lost 0 bases and 2 bases, there was a span of 16 bases. Germline lookup yields CDR1 MNHNY and CDR2 SVGAGI (reference sequence). CDR3 length: 17 amino acids. CDR3 sequence: CASSYSSMLSGQETQYF. The CDR3 DNA is TGTGCCAGCAGTTACTCGAGTATGTTGTCAGGGCAAGAGACCCAGTACTTC.

This clonotype has more than one count but fewer than ten. The chain has TRBV4-1 and TRBJ2-2; TRBD2 aligns across 7 bases. The CDR3 sequence is 19 residues long. V lost 3 bases to trimming and J lost 1 base; unmatched junction nucleotides: 14. The V gene's germline CDR1 is MGHRA and CDR2 YSYEKL. In DNA, the CDR3 is TGCGCCAGCAGCCACGAAACTCTTATGACTAGCAGGAACACCGGGGAGCTGTTTTTT. Residues: CASSHETLMTSRNTGELFF.

This clonotype was picked up many times. At one end the junction does not follow the germline gene, possibly because of a read error. The chain links TRBV27 to TRBJ1-1; D gene uncertain. The CDR3 sequence is 13 residues long. CDR1 and CDR2 from the germline V gene are MNHEY and SMNVEV (reference sequence). The CDR3 loop reads CASSLVLNTEAFF. DNA of the CDR3: TGCGCCAGCAGCTTGGTTCTGAACACTGAAGCTTTCTTT.

This clonotype showed up just a few times. The chain combines TRBV5-1 with TRBJ1-2; D is possibly TRBD1 (5 bases). The CDR3 is made up of 13 amino acids. Trimming stripped 0 bases from V and 7 bases from J, with 10 bases between. Looked up from germline, CDR1 is SGHRS and CDR2 is YFSETQ. DNA for the CDR3: TGCGCCAGCAGCTTGGAAGGGGAGGTTGGCTACACCTTC. Its protein is CASSLEGEVGYTF.